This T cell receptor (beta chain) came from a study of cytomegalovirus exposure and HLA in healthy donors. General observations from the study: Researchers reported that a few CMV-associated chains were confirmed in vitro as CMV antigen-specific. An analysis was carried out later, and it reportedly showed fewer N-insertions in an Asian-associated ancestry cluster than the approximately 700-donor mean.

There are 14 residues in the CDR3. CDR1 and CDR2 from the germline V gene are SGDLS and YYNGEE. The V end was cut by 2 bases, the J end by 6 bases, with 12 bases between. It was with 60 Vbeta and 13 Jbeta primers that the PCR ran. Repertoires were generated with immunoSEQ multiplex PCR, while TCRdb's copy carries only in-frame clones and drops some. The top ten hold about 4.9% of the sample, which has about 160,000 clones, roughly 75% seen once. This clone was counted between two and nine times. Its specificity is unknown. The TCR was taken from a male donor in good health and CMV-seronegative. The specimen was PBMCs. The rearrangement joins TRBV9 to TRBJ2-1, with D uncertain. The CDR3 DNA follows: TGTGCCAGCAGCGTTTCTGGCAGGCCCAATGAGCAGTTCTTC. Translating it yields CASSVSGRPNEQFF.